Each of the 29 T cell receptor beta chains below was sequenced from the same sample in a study of T-cell reconstitution after alpha-beta-depleted transplantation in children (dated by TCRdb to between 2015 and 2016). The treatment or condition label, as the study defines it: allogeneic hematopoietic cell transplantation with graft depleted of TCRalphabeta T cells and CD19 B cells. Library construction relied on PCR. The listed sequencing device is Illumina HiSeq 2500. TCR libraries were prepared with molecular barcoding, using unique molecular identifiers to normalize TCRbeta repertoire quantification. TCRdb cleaned the public reads at Q25 with fastp, built clones with MiXCR and kept in-frame beta chains. Identical CDR3 proteins give one entry, which carries the most common genes and DNA. The sample contains roughly 200,000 distinct CDR3 sequences, 7% to 9% of them found a single time. About 40% of the sample comes from the top ten.

The sample consisted of PBMCs, mostly from graft donor cells, taken 360 days after TCRalphabeta/CD19-depleted stem cell transplant. The receptors come from a male patient aged 2 to 10 who had a stem cell transplant for acute myeloid leukemia, so the T cells may come from the graft donor.

This clonotype was found a few times. J is TRBJ2-1 and V is TRBV11-2, with TRBD1 matching 10 bases. Germline assignment: CDR1 SGHAT and CDR2 FQNNGV. V gave up 5 bases and J gave up 4 bases; unmatched junction bases: 8. The CDR3 runs to 16 residues. The CDR3 sequence: CASSPPRQGAYNEQFF. For the CDR3, the DNA is TGTGCCAGCAGCCCTCCCCGACAGGGGGCGTACAATGAGCAGTTCTTC.

This clonotype has more than one count but fewer than ten. J is TRBJ1-1 and V is TRBV2, with D uncertain. Germline CDR1 and CDR2: SNHLY and FYNNEI. The CDR3 extends over 13 amino acids. The V end lost 6 bases, the J end lost 6 bases, and 14 bases lay between the germline ends. The CDR3 nucleotides are TGTGCCAGCAGCCCGGTAAACGGGGCTGAAGCTTTCTTT. Translating gives CASSPVNGAEAFF.

This clonotype appeared many times. This chain links TRBV4-1 with TRBJ2-7; 9 bases line up with TRBD1. There are 15 residues in the CDR3. Germline V lookup: CDR1 MGHRA, CDR2 YSYEKL. Trimming cost V 3 bases and J 3 bases; bases outside gene matches: 6. In nucleotides, the CDR3 is TGCGCCAGCAGCCAGGGACAGGGACTCTACTACGAGCAGTACGTC. Its translation: CASSQGQGLYYEQYV.

This clonotype was detected a few times. The chain is built from TRBV6-1 and TRBJ1-1; a possible D gene is TRBD1 (5 bases). V lost 6 bases to trimming and J lost 1 base, with 9 bases between them. The CDR3 length is 13 residues. CDR1 is MNHNS, CDR2 SASEGT, per germline. The CDR3, as DNA: TGTGCCAGCAGCAAAGGACAGAACACTGAAGCTTTCTTT. Amino acids: CASSKGQNTEAFF.

This clonotype was counted many times. The chain recombines TRBV12-3 or TRBV12-4 with TRBJ2-3; D is unclear. Deletions cut 3 bases from V and 6 bases from J, with 10 bases between. CDR3 length: 13 amino acids. This chain's CDR3 is CASSFDEADTQYF. The CDR3 DNA follows: TGTGCCAGCAGTTTCGACGAGGCGGATACGCAGTATTTT.

This clonotype has only a few counts. V is TRBV5-1 and J is TRBJ2-1; the D call may be TRBD1 or TRBD2 (5 bases each). Germline-derived CDR1 and CDR2 are SGHRS and YFSETQ. V dropped 3 bases and J dropped 8 bases, with 18 bases sitting between them. This CDR3 is 15 amino acids long. CDR3 nucleotide sequence: TGCGCCAGCAGCTCCGCCTTGGGAGAGGGGCATGAGCAGTTCTTC. Amino acid sequence: CASSSALGEGHEQFF.

In its sample, this clonotype was seen many times. The chain combines TRBV20-1 with TRBJ2-1, with 7 bases lining up with TRBD2. The V gene's germline CDR1 is DFQATT and CDR2 SNEGSKA (reference sequence). The CDR3 runs to 18 residues. After removal of 1 base from V and 5 bases from J, the junction contained 17 bases not matched to a gene. The CDR3 nucleotides are TGCAGTGCTAGAGCTCTTTTGGGGGGGAAGACGCCTCACAATGAGCAGTTCTTC. Translated, it gives CSARALLGGKTPHNEQFF.

The CDR3: CASSLGAGSSPRSSYNEQFF. The CDR3 nucleotides are TGTGCCAGCAGCTTGGGAGCGGGGAGCAGCCCCCGGAGCTCCTACAATGAGCAGTTCTTC. This chain links TRBV7-6 with TRBJ2-1; 7 bases fit TRBD2. V was clipped by 3 bases and J by 0 bases; unmatched bases: 17. Germline V gene data show CDR1 as SGHVS and CDR2 as FNYEAQ. CDR3 length: 20 residues.

The V gene is TRBV20-1, the J gene TRBJ1-1; tentatively, D is TRBD1 (5 bases). This CDR3 comprises 14 residues. Looked up from germline, CDR1 is DFQATT and CDR2 is SNEGSKA (reference sequence). V was pared by 1 base and J by 1 base, with 10 bases between. CDR3 sequence (DNA): TGCAGTGCTAGAGTGAAGGGGCCGAACACTGAAGCTTTCTTT. Encoded protein: CSARVKGPNTEAFF.

There are many counts of this clonotype. The chain is built from TRBV6-5 and TRBJ2-1; TRBD2 agrees at 8 bases. The CDR3 runs to 14 residues. The junction had 4 bases not matched to a gene; V was cut back by 7 bases and J by 2 bases. The germline CDR1 and CDR2 sequences are MNHEY and SVGAGI. This CDR3 reads CASKPGLAYNEQFF. DNA for the CDR3: TGTGCCAGCAAACCGGGACTAGCCTACAATGAGCAGTTCTTC.

V is TRBV9 and J is TRBJ2-7; a weak D match, TRBD1 (6 bases). This CDR3 is 16 amino acids long. Germline CDR1 is SGDLS and CDR2 is YYNGEE. The V end lost 4 bases, the J end lost 0 bases, and 17 bases lay between the germline ends. CDR3 bases: TGTGCCAGCAGCCCTAGGGGGATGCCCTCCTCCTACGAGCAGTACTTC. This codes for CASSPRGMPSSYEQYF. The entire variable domain, with the rest obtained from reference TRBV9 and TRBJ2-7, is as follows: DSGVTQTPKHLITATGQRVTLRCSPRSGDLSVYWYQQSLDQGLQFLIQYYNGEERAKGNILERFSAQQFPDLHSELNLSSLELGDSALYFCASSPRGMPSSYEQYFGPGTRLTVT.

This chain joins TRBV20-1 and TRBJ2-1; TRBD2 agrees at 10 bases. V was pared by 1 base and J by 7 bases, with 10 bases of the junction left unmatched. The CDR3 contains 16 residues. The germline V gene has CDR1 DFQATT and CDR2 SNEGSKA (reference sequence). The chain's CDR3 is CSARVDLAGVKNEQFF. The CDR3 DNA reads TGCAGTGCTAGAGTCGACCTAGCGGGAGTCAAAAATGAGCAGTTCTTC.

The chain has TRBV29-1 and TRBJ1-2; 12 bases are a match to TRBD1. Germline V gene data show CDR1 as SQVTM and CDR2 as ANQGSEA. CDR3 length: 15 amino acids. Germline trimming cut 4 bases from V and 8 bases from J; bases unmatched to any gene: 11. CDR3 in amino acids: CSVGAPGQGALGYTF. CDR3 sequence (DNA): TGCAGCGTTGGCGCTCCGGGACAGGGGGCGCTCGGCTACACCTTC. The full variable domain, with the rest looked up from reference TRBV29-1 and TRBJ1-2, is SAVISQKPSRDICQRGTSLTIQCQVDSQVTMMFWYRQQPGQSLTLIATANQGSEATYESGFVIDKFPISRPNLTFSTLTVSNMSPEDSSIYLCSVGAPGQGALGYTFGSGTRLTVV.

This clonotype was picked up a small number of times. This rearrangement joins TRBV5-4 to TRBJ2-7; 7 positions match TRBD2. The CDR3 loop spans 15 amino acids. V lost 4 bases, J lost 1 base, and 8 bases stayed unmatched. The V gene's germline CDR1 is SGHNT and CDR2 YYREEE (reference sequence). The CDR3 DNA sequence: TGTGCCAGCAGCCGTATTACTAGCGATTCCTACGAGCAGTACTTC. As protein: CASSRITSDSYEQYF. Full variable domain (remainder filled in from reference TRBV5-4 and TRBJ2-7): ETGVTQSPTHLIKTRGQQVTLRCSSQSGHNTVSWYQQALGQGPQFIFQYYREEENGRGNFPPRFSGLQFPNYSSELNVNALELDDSALYLCASSRITSDSYEQYFGPGTRLTVT.

This clonotype was observed at least ten times. V is TRBV27 and J is TRBJ2-1; maybe TRBD2 (6 bases). Trimming stripped 3 bases from V and 5 bases from J, with 8 bases between. In germline, CDR1 is MNHEY, CDR2 SMNVEV (reference sequence). The CDR3 sequence is 13 residues long. The CDR3 DNA sequence: TGTGCCAGCAGTTTGGGACTCAACAATGAGCAGTTCTTC. It yields the protein CASSLGLNNEQFF.

The table lists this clonotype with many counts. The chain employs TRBV5-1 and TRBJ2-5; D not resolved. This CDR3 comprises 13 residues. V was shortened by 0 bases and J by 4 bases, with 7 bases between the two germline ends. The V gene's germline CDR1 is SGHRS and CDR2 YFSETQ. Written as DNA, the CDR3 is TGCGCCAGCAGCTTGGGGGTTGGAGAGACCCAGTACTTC. It encodes CASSLGVGETQYF. The variable domain in full, with the rest retrieved from reference TRBV5-1 and TRBJ2-5, is KAGVTQTPRYLIKTRGQQVTLSCSPISGHRSVSWYQQTPGQGLQFLFEYFSETQRNKGNFPGRFSGRQFSNSRSEMNVSTLELGDSALYLCASSLGVGETQYFGPGTRLLVL.

The chain joins TRBV9 to TRBJ2-5; no clear D. Germline assignment: CDR1 SGDLS and CDR2 YYNGEE. V was cut by 0 bases and J by 5 bases, with 20 bases left in between. The CDR3 spans 17 residues. In DNA, the CDR3 is TGTGCCAGCAGCGTAGGGCCCCAAGCGTCACAAGGCGAGACCCAGTACTTC. This translates into CASSVGPQASQGETQYF.

In this sample, this clonotype turned up a few times. The rearrangement links TRBV12-3 or TRBV12-4 to TRBJ2-2, with D perhaps TRBD1 (7 bases). Trimming removed 2 bases from V and 0 bases from J, with 16 bases in between. This CDR3 region has 18 residues. DNA of the CDR3: TGTGCCAGCAGTTTATTACGGGGGACAGACGCGAACACCGGGGAGCTGTTTTTT. This gives the protein CASSLLRGTDANTGELFF.

This clonotype was detected ten times or more. The genes are TRBV12-3 or TRBV12-4 and TRBJ2-3; D possibly corresponds to TRBD1 (6 bases). The CDR3 loop spans 18 amino acids. Trimming left V 3 bases short and J 4 bases short, with 23 bases between. CDR3 bases: TGTGCCAGCAGTTTCGACCCGACAGGTAGTTATCCCTCAGATACGCAGTATTTT. It yields the protein CASSFDPTGSYPSDTQYF.

This clonotype has more than one count but fewer than ten. The V and J genes are TRBV12-3 or TRBV12-4 and TRBJ2-5; 13 bases are a match to TRBD2. The V gene end was trimmed by 3 bases and the J gene end by 5 bases; junction bases not matched to a gene: 6. The CDR3 consists of 16 residues. CDR3: CASSFGTSGIGETQYF. The CDR3 region has the DNA TGTGCCAGCAGTTTCGGGACTAGCGGGATTGGTGAGACCCAGTACTTC.

This clonotype was picked up a small number of times. The V and J genes are TRBV29-1 and TRBJ1-6; D gene unclear. Trimming took 0 bases from V and 10 from J, leaving 10 bases between them. Germline values: CDR1 SQVTM, CDR2 ANQGSEA. The CDR3 consists of 13 residues. The chain's CDR3 is CSVEDGVGSPLHF. In nucleotides, the CDR3 is TGCAGCGTTGAAGATGGGGTGGGGTCACCCCTCCACTTT.

This clonotype appeared many times. The chain couples TRBV5-5 to TRBJ1-1; 8 nucleotides align to TRBD1. The germline V gene encodes CDR1 SGHKS and CDR2 YYEKEE (reference sequence). This CDR3 contains 16 residues. V shed 4 bases, J shed 5 bases, and the junction held 13 bases outside the gene matches. In nucleotides, the CDR3 is TGTGCCAGCAGCCTACTCTATGGAACAGGGGGTACTGAAGCTTTCTTT. It codes for CASSLLYGTGGTEAFF.

This clonotype has a handful of counts. The CDR3 DNA reads TGTGCCAGCAGTTCCCGTTTCCTCCAATCAACTAATGAAAAACTGTTTTTT. It translates to CASSSRFLQSTNEKLFF. The chain carries TRBV12-3 or TRBV12-4 and TRBJ1-4; D unresolved. V was clipped by 4 bases and J by 0 bases, with 15 bases between them. This CDR3 has 17 amino acids.

This chain connects TRBV20-1 to TRBJ2-5, with D perhaps TRBD2 (6 bases). Looked up from germline, CDR1 is DFQATT and CDR2 is SNEGSKA (reference sequence). The CDR3 extends over 13 amino acids. Trimming took off 3 bases at V and 3 bases at J, with 11 bases between the two ends. CDR3 coding DNA: TGCAGTGCTAGGGGGACTGCAAAAGAGACCCAGTACTTC. Its protein is CSARGTAKETQYF.

This chain joins TRBV20-1 and TRBJ2-2, with 8 bases matching TRBD1. The ends lost 5 bases at V and 0 bases at J; junction bases unmatched: 2. This CDR3 spans 14 amino acids. Germline V lookup: CDR1 DFQATT, CDR2 SNEGSKA (reference sequence). CDR3 sequence (DNA): TGCAGTGCTCCGGACAGGGCGAACACCGGGGAGCTGTTTTTT. Translating gives CSAPDRANTGELFF.

The J gene is TRBJ2-7, the V gene TRBV12-5; tentative D call: TRBD1 (6 bases). The CDR3 consists of 13 residues. Trimming took off 7 bases at V and 7 bases at J, with 17 bases between the two ends. Germline CDR1 and CDR2: LGHNT and FRNRAP. This chain's CDR3 is CASAPDSHLEQYF. The CDR3 DNA follows: TGTGCTAGTGCCCCGGACAGCCACCTGGAGCAGTACTTC.

This clonotype has a handful of counts. The chain uses TRBV25-1 and TRBJ1-6; 9 nucleotides match TRBD1. V lost 4 bases to trimming and J lost 6 bases; unmatched junction nucleotides: 1. The germline gives CDR1 MGHDK, CDR2 SYGVNS. CDR3 length: 14 amino acids. The CDR3 DNA reads TGTGCCAGCAGTGTGACAGGGGGTAATTCACCCCTCCACTTT. This encodes CASSVTGGNSPLHF.

This clonotype was counted between two and nine times. V gene TRBV15 combines with J gene TRBJ2-2; no clear D. The germline CDR1 and CDR2 sequences are LNHNV and YYDKDF (reference sequence). The CDR3 is made up of 13 amino acids. The V gene lost 9 bases and the J gene lost 0 bases, with 8 bases spanning the gap. CDR3: CATQSPNTGELFF. The CDR3 DNA is TGTGCCACACAGAGTCCGAACACCGGGGAGCTGTTTTTT.

This clonotype was counted between two and nine times. This chain joins TRBV25-1 and TRBJ2-3; 11 bases fit TRBD2. V was pared by 3 bases and J by 5 bases, with 7 bases of the junction left unmatched. The CDR3 contains 16 residues. Germline V lookup: CDR1 MGHDK, CDR2 SYGVNS. CDR3 region: CASSEDLAGGIDTQYF. CDR3 DNA: TGTGCCAGCAGTGAGGATCTAGCGGGGGGTATAGATACGCAGTATTTT.